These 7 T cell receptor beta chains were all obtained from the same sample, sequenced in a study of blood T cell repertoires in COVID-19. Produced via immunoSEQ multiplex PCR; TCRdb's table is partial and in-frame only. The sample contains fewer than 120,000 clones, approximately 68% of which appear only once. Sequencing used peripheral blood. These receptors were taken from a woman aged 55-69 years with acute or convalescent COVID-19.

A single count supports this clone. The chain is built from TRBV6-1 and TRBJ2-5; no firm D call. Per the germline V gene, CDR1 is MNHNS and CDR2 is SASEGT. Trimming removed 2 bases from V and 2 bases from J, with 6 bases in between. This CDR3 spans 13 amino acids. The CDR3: CASSETGQETQYF. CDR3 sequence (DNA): TGTGCCAGCAGTGAAACGGGTCAAGAGACCCAGTACTTC.

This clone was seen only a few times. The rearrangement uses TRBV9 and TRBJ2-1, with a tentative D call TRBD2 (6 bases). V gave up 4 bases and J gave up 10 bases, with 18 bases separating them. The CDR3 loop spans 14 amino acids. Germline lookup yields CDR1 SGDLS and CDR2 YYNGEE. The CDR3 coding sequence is TGTGCCAGCAGCCCTCGCGGAGGGTCGGCGGAGCAGTTCTTC. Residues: CASSPRGGSAEQFF.

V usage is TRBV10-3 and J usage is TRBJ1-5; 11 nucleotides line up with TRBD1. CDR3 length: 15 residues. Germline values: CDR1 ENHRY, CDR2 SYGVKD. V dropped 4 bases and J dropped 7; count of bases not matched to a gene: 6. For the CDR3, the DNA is TGTGCCATCAGTGCTATAGGGACAGGGGGACAGCCCCAGCATTTT. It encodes CAISAIGTGGQPQHF.

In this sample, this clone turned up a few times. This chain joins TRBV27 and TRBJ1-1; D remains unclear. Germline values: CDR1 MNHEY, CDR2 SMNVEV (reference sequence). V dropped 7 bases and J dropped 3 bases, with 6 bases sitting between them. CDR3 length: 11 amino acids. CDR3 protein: CASKKHTEAFF. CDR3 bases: TGTGCCAGCAAAAAGCACACTGAAGCTTTCTTT.

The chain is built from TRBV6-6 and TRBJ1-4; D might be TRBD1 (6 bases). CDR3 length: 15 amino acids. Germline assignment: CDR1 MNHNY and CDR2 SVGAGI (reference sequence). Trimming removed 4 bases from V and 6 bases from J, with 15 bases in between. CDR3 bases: TGTGCCAGCAGTTTACCCGGGGGGCTTGATGAAAAACTGTTTTTT. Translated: CASSLPGGLDEKLFF.

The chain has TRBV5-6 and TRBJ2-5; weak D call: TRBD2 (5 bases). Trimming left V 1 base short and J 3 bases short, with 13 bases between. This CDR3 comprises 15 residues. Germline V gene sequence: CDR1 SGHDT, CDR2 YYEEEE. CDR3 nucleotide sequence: TGTGCCAGCAGCTTGTCGCCGGGGATTGAAGAGACCCAGTACTTC. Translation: CASSLSPGIEETQYF.

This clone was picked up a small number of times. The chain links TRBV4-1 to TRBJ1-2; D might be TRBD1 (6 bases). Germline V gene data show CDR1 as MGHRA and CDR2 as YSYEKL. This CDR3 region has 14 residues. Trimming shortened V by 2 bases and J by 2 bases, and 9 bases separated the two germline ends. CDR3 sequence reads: CASSQRTVNYGYTF. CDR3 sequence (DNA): TGCGCCAGCAGCCAAAGGACAGTAAACTATGGCTACACCTTC.